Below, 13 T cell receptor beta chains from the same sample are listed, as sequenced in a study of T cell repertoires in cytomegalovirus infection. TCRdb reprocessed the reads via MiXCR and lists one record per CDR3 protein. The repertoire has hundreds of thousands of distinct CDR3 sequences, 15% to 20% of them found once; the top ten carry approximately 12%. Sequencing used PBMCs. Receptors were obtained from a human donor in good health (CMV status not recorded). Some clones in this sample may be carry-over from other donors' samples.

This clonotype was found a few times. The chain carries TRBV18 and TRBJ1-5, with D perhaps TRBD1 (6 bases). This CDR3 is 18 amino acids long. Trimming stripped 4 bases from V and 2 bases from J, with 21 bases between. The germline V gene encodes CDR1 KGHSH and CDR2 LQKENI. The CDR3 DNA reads TGTGCCAGCTCACAGGGGGAAGGAATCGGACATGGCAATCAGCCCCAGCATTTT. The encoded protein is CASSQGEGIGHGNQPQHF.

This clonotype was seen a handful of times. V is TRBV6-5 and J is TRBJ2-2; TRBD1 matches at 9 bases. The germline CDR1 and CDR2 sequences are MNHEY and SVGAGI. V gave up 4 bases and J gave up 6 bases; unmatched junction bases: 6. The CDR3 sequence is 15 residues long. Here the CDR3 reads CASSLSDRGSGELFF. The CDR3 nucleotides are TGTGCCAGCAGTTTATCGGACAGGGGATCCGGGGAGCTGTTTTTT.

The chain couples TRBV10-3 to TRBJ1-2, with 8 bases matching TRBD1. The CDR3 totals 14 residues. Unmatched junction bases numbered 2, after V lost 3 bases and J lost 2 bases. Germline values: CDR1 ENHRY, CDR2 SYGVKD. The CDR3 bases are TGTGCCATCAGTGACCGACAGGGGAACTATGGCTACACCTTC. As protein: CAISDRQGNYGYTF.

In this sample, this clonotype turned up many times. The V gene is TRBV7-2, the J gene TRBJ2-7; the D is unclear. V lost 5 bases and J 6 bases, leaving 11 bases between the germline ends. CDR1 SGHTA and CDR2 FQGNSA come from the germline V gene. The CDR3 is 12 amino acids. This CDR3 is CASSPRFGEQYF. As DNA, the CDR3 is TGTGCCAGCAGCCCCAGGTTTGGCGAGCAGTACTTC.

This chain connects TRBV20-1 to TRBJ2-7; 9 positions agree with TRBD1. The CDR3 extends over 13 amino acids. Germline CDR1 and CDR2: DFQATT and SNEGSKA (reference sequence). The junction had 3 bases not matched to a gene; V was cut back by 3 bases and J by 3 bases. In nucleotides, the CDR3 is TGCAGTGCTAGGTGGACAGGGGACTACGAGCAGTACTTC. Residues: CSARWTGDYEQYF.

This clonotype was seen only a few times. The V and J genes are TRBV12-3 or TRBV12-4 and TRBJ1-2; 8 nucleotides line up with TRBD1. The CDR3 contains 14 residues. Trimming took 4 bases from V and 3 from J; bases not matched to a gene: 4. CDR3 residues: CASSSQGVDYGYTF. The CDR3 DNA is TGTGCCAGCAGTTCACAGGGGGTTGACTATGGCTACACCTTC.

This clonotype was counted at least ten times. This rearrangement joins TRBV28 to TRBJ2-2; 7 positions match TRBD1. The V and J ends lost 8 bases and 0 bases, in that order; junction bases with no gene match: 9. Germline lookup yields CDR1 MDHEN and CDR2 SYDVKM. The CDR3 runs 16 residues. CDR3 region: CASRSGQKTNTGELFF. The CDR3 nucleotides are TGTGCCAGCCGCTCGGGACAGAAAACGAACACCGGGGAGCTGTTTTTT.

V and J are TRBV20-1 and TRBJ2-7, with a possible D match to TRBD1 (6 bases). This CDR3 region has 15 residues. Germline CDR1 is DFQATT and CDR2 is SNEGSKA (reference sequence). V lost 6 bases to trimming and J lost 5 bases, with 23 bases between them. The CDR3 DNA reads TGCAGTGCACACCGTTCCCAGGGGCCCAACAACGAGCAGTACTTC. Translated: CSAHRSQGPNNEQYF.

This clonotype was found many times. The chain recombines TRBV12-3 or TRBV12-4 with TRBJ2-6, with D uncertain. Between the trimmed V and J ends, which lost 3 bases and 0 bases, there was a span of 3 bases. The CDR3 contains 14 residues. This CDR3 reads CASSFVSGANVLTF. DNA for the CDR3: TGTGCCAGCAGTTTCGTCTCTGGGGCCAACGTCCTGACTTTC.

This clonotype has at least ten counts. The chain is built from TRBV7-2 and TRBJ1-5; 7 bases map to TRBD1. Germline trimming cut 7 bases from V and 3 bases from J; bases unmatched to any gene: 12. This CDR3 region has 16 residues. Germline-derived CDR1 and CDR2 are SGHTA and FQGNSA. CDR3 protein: CASTPGDSANNQPQHF. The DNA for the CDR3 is TGTGCCAGCACCCCCGGGGACAGTGCAAACAATCAGCCCCAGCATTTT.

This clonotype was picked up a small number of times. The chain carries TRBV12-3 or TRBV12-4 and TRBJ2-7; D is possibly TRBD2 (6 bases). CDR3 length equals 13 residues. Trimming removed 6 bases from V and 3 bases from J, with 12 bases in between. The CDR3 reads CASRLGGLYEQYF. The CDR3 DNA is TGTGCCAGCAGGCTCGGGGGTCTCTACGAGCAGTACTTC.

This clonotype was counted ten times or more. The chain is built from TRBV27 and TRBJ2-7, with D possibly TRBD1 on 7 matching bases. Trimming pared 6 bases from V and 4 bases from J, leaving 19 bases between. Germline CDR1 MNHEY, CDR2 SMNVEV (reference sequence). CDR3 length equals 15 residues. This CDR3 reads CASRYQGGNTYEQYF. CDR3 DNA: TGTGCCAGCAGATACCAGGGGGGAAATACATACGAGCAGTACTTC.

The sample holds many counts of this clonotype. DNA for the CDR3: TGTGCCAGCAGCTTAAGCTACACAGATACGCAGTATTTT. It codes for CASSLSYTDTQYF. The chain employs TRBV7-9 and TRBJ2-3; D uncertain. The CDR3 consists of 13 residues. Per the germline V gene, CDR1 is SEHNR and CDR2 is FQNEAQ (reference sequence). V was trimmed by 2 bases and J by 2 bases, leaving 5 bases between them.